This TCR beta chain was sequenced in a study of identical twins. The V end was cut by 5 bases, the J end by 6 bases, with 14 bases between. Germline values: CDR1 SGHAT, CDR2 FQNNGV. There are 15 residues in the CDR3. Study-wide results and caveats: Excess twin sharing in beta out-of-frame sequences was weaker. Conclusions rested on cross-sectional statistics rather than following the same donors. For cord blood, abundant beta clonotypes had fewer insertions, unlike memory repertoires, which showed none.

Template switching created a universal primer site, and the cDNA included unique molecular identifiers. TCRdb used MiXCR to reprocess the 5' RACE reads, holding one entry per CDR3 protein. This sample has 280,000 or so distinct CDR3 sequences; roughly 8.6% occur once, and the top ten carry more than 2%. This clonotype turned up a few times. Its antigen is as yet unknown. The same data also went into a second study, on yellow fever vaccine responses in identical twins.

Sequenced input: memory (CD45RO+) T cells sorted from blood. The clonotype was recovered from a woman under 30 in good health. V and J are TRBV11-2 and TRBJ1-6; possibly TRBD1 for D (6 bases). The CDR3 spells CASSPANRANSPLHF. Here the CDR3 DNA reads TGTGCCAGCAGCCCAGCGAACAGGGCTAATTCACCCCTCCACTTT.